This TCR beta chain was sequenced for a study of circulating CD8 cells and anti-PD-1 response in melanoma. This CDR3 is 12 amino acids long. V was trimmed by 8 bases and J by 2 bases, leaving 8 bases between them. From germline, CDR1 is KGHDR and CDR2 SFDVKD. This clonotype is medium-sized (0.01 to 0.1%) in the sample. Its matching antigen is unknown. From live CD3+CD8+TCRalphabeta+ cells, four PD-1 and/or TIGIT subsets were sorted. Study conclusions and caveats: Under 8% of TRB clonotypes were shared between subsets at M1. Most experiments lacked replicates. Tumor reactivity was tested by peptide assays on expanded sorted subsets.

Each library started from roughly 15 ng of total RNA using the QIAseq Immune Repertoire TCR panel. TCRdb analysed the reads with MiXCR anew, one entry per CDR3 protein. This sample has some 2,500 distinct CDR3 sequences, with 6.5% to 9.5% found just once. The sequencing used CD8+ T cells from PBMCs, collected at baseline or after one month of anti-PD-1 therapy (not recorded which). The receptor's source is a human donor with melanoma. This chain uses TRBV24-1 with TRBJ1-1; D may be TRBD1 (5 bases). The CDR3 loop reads CATMGRNTEAFF. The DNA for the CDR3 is TGTGCCACCATGGGGCGCAACACTGAAGCTTTCTTT.